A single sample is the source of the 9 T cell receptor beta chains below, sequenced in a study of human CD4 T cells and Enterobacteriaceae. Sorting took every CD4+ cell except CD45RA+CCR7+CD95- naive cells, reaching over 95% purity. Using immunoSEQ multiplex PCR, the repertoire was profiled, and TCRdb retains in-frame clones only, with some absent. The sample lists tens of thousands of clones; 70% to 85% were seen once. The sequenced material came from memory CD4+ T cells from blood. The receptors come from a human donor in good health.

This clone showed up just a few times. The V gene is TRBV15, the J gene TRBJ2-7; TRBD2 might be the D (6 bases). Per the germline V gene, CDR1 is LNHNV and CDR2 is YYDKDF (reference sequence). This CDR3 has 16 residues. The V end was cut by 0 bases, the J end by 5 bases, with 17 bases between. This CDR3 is CATSRDPGPGGNEQYF. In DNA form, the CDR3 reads TGTGCCACCAGCAGAGATCCCGGCCCGGGCGGGAACGAGCAGTACTTC. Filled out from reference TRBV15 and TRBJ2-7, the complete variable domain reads DAMVIQNPRYQVTQFGKPVTLSCSQTLNHNVMYWYQQKSSQAPKLLFHYYDKDFNNEADTPDNFQSRRPNTSFCFLDIRSPGLGDTAMYLCATSRDPGPGGNEQYFGPGTRLTVT.

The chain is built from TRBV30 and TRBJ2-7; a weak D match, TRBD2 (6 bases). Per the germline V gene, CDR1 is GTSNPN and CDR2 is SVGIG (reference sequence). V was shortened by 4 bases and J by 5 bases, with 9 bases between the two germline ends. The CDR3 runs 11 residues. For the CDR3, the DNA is TGTGCCTGGACGGGAGCCAACGAGCAGTACTTC. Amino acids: CAWTGANEQYF. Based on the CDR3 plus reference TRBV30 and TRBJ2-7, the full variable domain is SQTIHQWPATLVQPVGSPLSLECTVEGTSNPNLYWYRQAAGRGLQLLFYSVGIGQISSEVPQNLSASRPQDRQFILSSKKLLLSDSGFYLCAWTGANEQYFGPGTRLTVT.

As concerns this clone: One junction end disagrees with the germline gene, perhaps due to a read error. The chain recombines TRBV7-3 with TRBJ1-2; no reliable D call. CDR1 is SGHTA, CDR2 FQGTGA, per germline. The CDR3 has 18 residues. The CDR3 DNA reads TGTGCCAGCAGCTTAAACGGTGGGAGCTGGAACTATAACGATGGCTACACCTTC. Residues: CASSLNGGSWNYNDGYTF.

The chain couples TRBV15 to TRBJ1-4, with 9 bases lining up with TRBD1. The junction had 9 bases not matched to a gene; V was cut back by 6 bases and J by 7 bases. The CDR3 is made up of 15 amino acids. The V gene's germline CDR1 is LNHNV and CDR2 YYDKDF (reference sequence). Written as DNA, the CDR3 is TGTGCCACCAGTTCCGGGACAGGGTTTATTGAAAAACTGTTTTTT. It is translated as CATSSGTGFIEKLFF.

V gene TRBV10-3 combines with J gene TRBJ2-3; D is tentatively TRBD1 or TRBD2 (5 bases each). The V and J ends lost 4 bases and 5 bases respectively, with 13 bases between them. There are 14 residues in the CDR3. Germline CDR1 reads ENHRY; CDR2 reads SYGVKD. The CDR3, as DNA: TGTGCCATCAGTGGGTCCGGGGCTTTAGATACGCAGTATTTT. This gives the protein CAISGSGALDTQYF.

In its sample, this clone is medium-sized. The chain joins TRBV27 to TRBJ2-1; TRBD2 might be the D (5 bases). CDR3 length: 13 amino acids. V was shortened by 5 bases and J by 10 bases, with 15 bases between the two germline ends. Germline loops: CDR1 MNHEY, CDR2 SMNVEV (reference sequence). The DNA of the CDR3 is TGTGCCAGCAGTCCCAAGCGGCCTGGGGAGCAGTTCTTC. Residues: CASSPKRPGEQFF.

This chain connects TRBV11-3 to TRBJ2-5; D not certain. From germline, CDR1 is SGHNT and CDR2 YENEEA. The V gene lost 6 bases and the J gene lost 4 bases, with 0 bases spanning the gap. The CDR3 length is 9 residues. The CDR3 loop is CASRETQYF. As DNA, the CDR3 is TGTGCCAGCAGAGAGACCCAGTACTTC.

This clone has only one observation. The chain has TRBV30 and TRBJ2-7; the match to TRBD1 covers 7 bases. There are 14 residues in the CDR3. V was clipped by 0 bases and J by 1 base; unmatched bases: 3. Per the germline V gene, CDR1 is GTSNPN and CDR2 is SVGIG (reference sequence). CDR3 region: CAWSVGTVSYEQYF. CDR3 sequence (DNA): TGTGCCTGGAGTGTGGGGACAGTTTCCTACGAGCAGTACTTC.

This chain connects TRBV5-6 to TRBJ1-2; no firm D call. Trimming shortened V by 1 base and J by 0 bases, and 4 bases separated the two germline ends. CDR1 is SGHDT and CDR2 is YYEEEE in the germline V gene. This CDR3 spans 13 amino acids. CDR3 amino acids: CASSLITNYGYTF. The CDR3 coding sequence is TGTGCCAGCAGCTTGATAACTAACTATGGCTACACCTTC.